These 27 T cell receptor beta chains were sequenced from one sample in a study of T cell responses to AZD1222 COVID-19 vaccine. Assay used: immunoSEQ multiplex PCR; TCRdb lists only in-frame clones, some missing. The sample lists 90,000 to 120,000 clones; more than 90% were seen once. The sample in question was peripheral blood, obtained on day 0 of AZD1222 vaccination. The receptors here all came from an adult in good health.

DNA of the CDR3: TGTGCCAGCAGTTTGGACAGGGGGCGGTTTGGCTACACCTTC. Translated: CASSLDRGRFGYTF. V is TRBV6-4 and J is TRBJ1-2, with 11 nucleotides matching TRBD1. CDR1 is MRHNA and CDR2 is SNTAGT in the germline V gene. The length of the CDR3 is 14 residues. The ends lost 5 bases at V and 7 bases at J; junction bases unmatched: 6.

This clone was picked up a small number of times. The rearrangement links TRBV4-3 to TRBJ1-1; no firm D call. Trimming took off 1 base at V and 0 bases at J, with 12 bases between the two ends. The germline V gene encodes CDR1 LGHNA and CDR2 YSLEER. CDR3 length: 16 residues. The CDR3 here is CASSQVNQGVNTEAFF. CDR3 sequence (DNA): TGCGCCAGCAGCCAAGTTAATCAAGGAGTGAACACTGAAGCTTTCTTT.

The rearrangement uses TRBV19 and TRBJ1-2, with D unresolved. The V end lost 6 bases, the J end lost 6 bases, and 14 bases lay between the germline ends. Per the germline V gene, CDR1 is LNHDA and CDR2 is SQIVND (reference sequence). The CDR3 sequence is 13 residues long. This CDR3 reads CASSLNTLDGYTF. For the CDR3, the DNA is TGTGCCAGTAGCCTCAATACCCTCGATGGCTACACCTTC.

The chain links TRBV7-9 to TRBJ1-4; 7 nucleotides line up with TRBD1. The CDR3 is made up of 18 amino acids. J gave up 3 bases and V 1 base, and 11 bases lay outside the gene matches. The germline CDR1 and CDR2 sequences are SEHNR and FQNEAQ (reference sequence). The CDR3 loop reads CASSLGGRRTGANEKLFF. DNA for the CDR3: TGTGCCAGCAGCTTAGGGGGGAGAAGGACAGGAGCTAATGAAAAACTGTTTTTT.

This chain connects TRBV5-6 to TRBJ2-1; TRBD2 might be the D (5 bases). V was clipped by 5 bases and J by 2 bases, with 14 bases between them. CDR3 length: 15 residues. Germline lookup yields CDR1 SGHDT and CDR2 YYEEEE. The CDR3 sequence is CASRDTGGTYNEQFF. CDR3 coding DNA: TGTGCCAGCAGAGACACCGGAGGCACCTACAATGAGCAGTTCTTC.

This sequence joins TRBV5-1 and TRBJ2-7; D is uncertain. The V gene lost 4 bases and the J gene lost 0 bases, with 5 bases spanning the gap. Germline values: CDR1 SGHRS, CDR2 YFSETQ. This CDR3 is built from 12 residues. The CDR3 coding sequence is TGCGCCAGCAGCCAAAACTCCTACGAGCAGTACTTC. Its translation: CASSQNSYEQYF.

The chain has TRBV7-9 and TRBJ1-6; D may be TRBD1 (5 bases). The CDR3 has 14 residues. V was trimmed by 5 bases and J by 4 bases, leaving 9 bases between them. Germline assignment: CDR1 SEHNR and CDR2 FQNEAQ (reference sequence). DNA for the CDR3: TGTGCCAGCAGCCGGGACGGGTATAATTCACCCCTCCACTTT. Its translation: CASSRDGYNSPLHF.

The chain employs TRBV9 and TRBJ1-1; perhaps TRBD1 as D (6 bases). Trimming stripped 4 bases from V and 4 bases from J, with 17 bases between. CDR1 is SGDLS, CDR2 YYNGEE, per germline. The CDR3 is 15 residues long. The CDR3: CASSPTGRKTTEAFF. As DNA, the CDR3 is TGTGCCAGCAGCCCTACAGGGCGAAAAACCACTGAAGCTTTCTTT.

This clone was seen a single time. The chain combines TRBV7-8 with TRBJ2-7, with 8 bases aligning to TRBD1. Looked up from germline, CDR1 is SGHVS and CDR2 is FQNEAQ. This CDR3 has 15 amino acids. The junction had 7 bases not matched to a gene; V was cut back by 5 bases and J by 1 base. The CDR3 loop reads CASSRVQGGSYEQYF. CDR3 bases: TGTGCCAGCAGCCGTGTACAGGGGGGATCCTACGAGCAGTACTTC. Full variable domain (outside the CDR3, taken from reference TRBV7-8 and TRBJ2-7): GAGVSQSPRYKVAKRGQDVALRCDPISGHVSLFWYQQALGQGPEFLTYFQNEAQLDKSGLPSDRFFAERPEGSVSTLKIQRTQQEDSAVYLCASSRVQGGSYEQYFGPGTRLTVT.

The rearrangement links TRBV19 to TRBJ2-7; 7 bases are a match to TRBD1. V lost 9 bases and J lost 0; bases outside the gene matches: 8. This CDR3 region has 14 residues. Looked up from germline, CDR1 is LNHDA and CDR2 is SQIVND (reference sequence). The CDR3 coding sequence is TGTGCCAGCGCGACAGGGCTAGTCTCCTACGAGCAGTACTTC. Translation gives CASATGLVSYEQYF. The variable domain in full, completed from reference TRBV19 and TRBJ2-7, reads DGGITQSPKYLFRKEGQNVTLSCEQNLNHDAMYWYRQDPGQGLRLIYYSQIVNDFQKGDIAEGYSVSREKKESFPLTVTSAQKNPTAFYLCASATGLVSYEQYFGPGTRLTVT.

The rearrangement joins TRBV10-1 to TRBJ2-2; no clear D. Per the germline V gene, CDR1 is WNHNN and CDR2 is SYGVQD (reference sequence). The CDR3 is made up of 16 amino acids. Trimming removed 9 bases from V and 2 bases from J, with 19 bases in between. The CDR3 protein is CARLRKLRTNTGELFF. Here the CDR3 DNA reads TGCGCCAGACTCCGGAAACTACGAACCAACACCGGGGAGCTGTTTTTT.

The chain recombines TRBV6-5 with TRBJ1-6, with a tentative D call TRBD1 (6 bases). The CDR3 has 15 residues. Germline-derived CDR1 and CDR2 are MNHEY and SVGAGI. V lost 8 bases, J lost 6 bases, and 17 bases lay in between. CDR3 nucleotide sequence: TGTGCCAGCCGCCCCCCAACAGGGACTAATTCACCCCTCCACTTT. Protein product: CASRPPTGTNSPLHF.

J is TRBJ2-2 and V is TRBV20-1; a weak D match, TRBD1 (5 bases). Germline CDR1 and CDR2: DFQATT and SNEGSKA (reference sequence). V was clipped by 3 bases and J by 2 bases, with 7 bases between them. The length of the CDR3 is 13 residues. The CDR3 loop is CSASQGNTGELFF. In DNA form, the CDR3 reads TGCAGTGCTAGTCAGGGTAACACCGGGGAGCTGTTTTTT.

V and J are TRBV13 and TRBJ1-1, with D perhaps matching TRBD1 (6 bases). CDR1 is PRHDT and CDR2 is FYEKMQ in the germline V gene (reference sequence). V lost 5 bases, J lost 10 bases, and 14 bases lay in between. The CDR3 is made up of 12 amino acids. The DNA of the CDR3 is TGTGCCAGCAGCCCGGGGGGACAAGGAGCTTTCTTT. Its protein product is CASSPGGQGAFF.

V gene TRBV12-5 combines with J gene TRBJ1-1; D not certain. V shed 1 base and J shed 1 base, with 1 base lying between them. Germline values: CDR1 LGHNT, CDR2 FRNRAP. The CDR3 extends over 12 amino acids. The CDR3 sequence is CASGLANTEAFF. The CDR3 coding sequence is TGTGCTAGTGGTTTGGCGAACACTGAAGCTTTCTTT.

This sequence joins TRBV6-5 and TRBJ2-3, with no clear D. Germline V gene lookup returns CDR1 MNHEY and CDR2 SVGAGI. The CDR3 spans 13 residues. Trimming left V 7 bases short and J 6 bases short, with 14 bases between. CDR3 in amino acids: CASKDTVLDTQYF. The DNA for the CDR3 is TGTGCCAGCAAAGACACGGTACTTGATACGCAGTATTTT.

V usage is TRBV18 and J usage is TRBJ2-1; tentative D call: TRBD2 (5 bases). The CDR3 runs to 18 residues. CDR1 is KGHSH and CDR2 is LQKENI in the germline V gene. V lost 4 bases and J lost 3, with 22 bases in between. In DNA, the CDR3 is TGTGCCAGCTCACGCACAAGGACTCAAAGCCAAAGCTACAATGAGCAGTTCTTC. Translation gives CASSRTRTQSQSYNEQFF. Drawing the rest from reference TRBV18 and TRBJ2-1, the complete variable domain is NAGVMQNPRHLVRRRGQEARLRCSPMKGHSHVYWYRQLPEEGLKFMVYLQKENIIDESGMPKERFSAEFPKEGPSILRIQQVVRGDSAAYFCASSRTRTQSQSYNEQFFGPGTRLTVL.

The chain has TRBV7-2 and TRBJ1-5, with unresolved D. The V and J ends lost 0 bases and 11 bases respectively, with 14 bases between them. The CDR3 contains 14 residues. CDR1 SGHTA and CDR2 FQGNSA come from the germline V gene. Here the CDR3 reads CASSLARDGQAQHF. The CDR3 DNA reads TGTGCCAGCAGCTTAGCCAGAGATGGTCAAGCCCAGCATTTT.

The V call is TRBV7-9, the J call TRBJ1-1; D remains ambiguous. The CDR3 extends over 13 amino acids. Germline values: CDR1 SEHNR, CDR2 FQNEAQ (reference sequence). V lost 6 bases to trimming and J lost 1 base, with 9 bases between them. The CDR3 region is CASRDFENTEAFF. The CDR3 bases are TGTGCCAGCAGGGACTTTGAGAACACTGAAGCTTTCTTT. The full variable domain, with the rest looked up from reference TRBV7-9 and TRBJ1-1, is DTGVSQNPRHKITKRGQNVTFRCDPISEHNRLYWYRQTLGQGPEFLTYFQNEAQLEKSRLLSDRFSAERPKGSFSTLEIQRTEQGDSAMYLCASRDFENTEAFFGQGTRLTVV.

The rearrangement uses TRBV28 and TRBJ1-2, with D possibly matching TRBD1 (6 bases). The CDR3 runs to 16 residues. The germline V and J ends were trimmed by 2 bases and 2 bases, with 15 bases remaining between them. Germline-derived CDR1 and CDR2 are MDHEN and SYDVKM. In DNA form, the CDR3 reads TGTGCCAGCAGTTTACCTTACAGGGTCTTGAACTATGGCTACACCTTC. Its translation: CASSLPYRVLNYGYTF.

This chain uses TRBV7-2 with TRBJ2-1, with TRBD2 matching 8 bases. The CDR3 consists of 19 residues. With 1 base clipped from V and 4 bases from J, the junction kept 15 bases outside the gene matches. Germline V gives CDR1 SGHTA, CDR2 FQGNSA. CDR3 coding DNA: TGTGCCAGCAGCTTAGGAATCGGACTAGCCCCTAACCTTTACAATGAGCAGTTCTTC. Its translation: CASSLGIGLAPNLYNEQFF.

The V call is TRBV27, the J call TRBJ2-3; the match to TRBD1 covers 7 bases. Germline values: CDR1 MNHEY, CDR2 SMNVEV (reference sequence). J gave up 2 bases and V 6 bases, and 26 bases lay outside the gene matches. The CDR3 runs 21 residues. The CDR3 loop is CASSLKPPRGERGPPTDTQYF. The CDR3 DNA is TGTGCCAGCAGCTTAAAACCACCTCGAGGTGAAAGGGGGCCCCCCACAGATACGCAGTATTTT.

V usage is TRBV11-3 and J usage is TRBJ1-6; D unclear. CDR1 and CDR2 (germline): SGHNT, YENEEA. This CDR3 region has 13 residues. The V end lost 1 base, the J end lost 8 bases, and 6 bases lay between the germline ends. As DNA, the CDR3 is TGTGCCAGCAGCTTAGGACTCTATTCACCCCTCCACTTT. Translating gives CASSLGLYSPLHF.

The chain uses TRBV6-5 and TRBJ2-1; D is perhaps TRBD1 (5 bases). The CDR3 contains 15 residues. The V gene lost 0 bases and the J gene lost 6 bases, with 12 bases spanning the gap. Germline V CDR1 and CDR2: MNHEY, SVGAGI. The CDR3 DNA follows: TGTGCCAGCAGTTACTCAGGGGTGGGGTCCAATGAGCAGTTCTTC. It codes for CASSYSGVGSNEQFF.

The chain combines TRBV5-1 with TRBJ1-3, with a tentative D call TRBD1 (5 bases). The V and J ends lost 5 bases and 4 bases respectively, with 10 bases between them. The CDR3 consists of 13 residues. Germline loops: CDR1 SGHRS, CDR2 YFSETQ. The CDR3, as DNA: TGCGCCAGCAGGGAGGGGATCGGAAACACCATATATTTT. It specifies CASREGIGNTIYF.

This clone appeared a single time. This CDR3 is CASALYEQYF. CDR3 bases: TGTGCCAGCGCCCTTTACGAGCAGTACTTC. The V gene is TRBV7-8, the J gene TRBJ2-7; D is unresolved. Germline CDR1 and CDR2: SGHVS and FQNEAQ. The CDR3 is 10 residues long. The V and J ends lost 8 bases and 4 bases respectively, with 6 bases between them.

This clone was detected once. The chain couples TRBV6-5 to TRBJ1-5; D unresolved. Germline V gene data show CDR1 as MNHEY and CDR2 as SVGAGI. The CDR3 totals 13 residues. Trimming stripped 4 bases from V and 5 bases from J, with 9 bases between. CDR3: CASSWTGDQPQHF. CDR3 nucleotide sequence: TGTGCCAGCAGTTGGACCGGTGATCAGCCCCAGCATTTT.